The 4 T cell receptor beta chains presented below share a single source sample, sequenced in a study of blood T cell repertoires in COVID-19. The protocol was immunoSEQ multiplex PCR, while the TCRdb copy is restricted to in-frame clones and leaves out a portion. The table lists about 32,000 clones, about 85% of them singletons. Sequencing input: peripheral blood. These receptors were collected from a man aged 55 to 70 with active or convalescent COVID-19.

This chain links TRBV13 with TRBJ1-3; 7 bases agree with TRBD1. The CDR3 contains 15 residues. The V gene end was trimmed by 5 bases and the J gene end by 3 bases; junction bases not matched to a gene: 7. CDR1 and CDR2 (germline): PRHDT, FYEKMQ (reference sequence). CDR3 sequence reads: CASSQDRVYGNTIYF. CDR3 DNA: TGTGCCAGCAGCCAAGACAGGGTTTATGGAAACACCATATATTTT.

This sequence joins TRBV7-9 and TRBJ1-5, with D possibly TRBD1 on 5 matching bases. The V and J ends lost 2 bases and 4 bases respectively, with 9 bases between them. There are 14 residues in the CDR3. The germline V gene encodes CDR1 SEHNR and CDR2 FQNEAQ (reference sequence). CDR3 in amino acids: CASSLQGRNQPQHF. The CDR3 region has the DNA TGTGCCAGCAGCTTACAGGGTAGGAATCAGCCCCAGCATTTT.

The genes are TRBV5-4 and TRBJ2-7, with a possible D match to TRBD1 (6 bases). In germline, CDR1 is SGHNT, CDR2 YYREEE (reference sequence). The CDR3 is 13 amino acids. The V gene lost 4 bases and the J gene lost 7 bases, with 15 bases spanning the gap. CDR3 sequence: CASSPNGRGEQYV. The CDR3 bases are TGTGCCAGCAGCCCGAATGGAAGGGGGGAGCAGTACGTC.

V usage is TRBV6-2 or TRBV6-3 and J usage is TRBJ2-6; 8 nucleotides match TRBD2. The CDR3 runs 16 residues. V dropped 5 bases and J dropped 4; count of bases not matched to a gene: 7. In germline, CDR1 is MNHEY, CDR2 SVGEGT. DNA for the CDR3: TGTGCCAGCAGTATCCATAGCGGGGCCGGGGCCAACGTCCTGACTTTC. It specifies CASSIHSGAGANVLTF.